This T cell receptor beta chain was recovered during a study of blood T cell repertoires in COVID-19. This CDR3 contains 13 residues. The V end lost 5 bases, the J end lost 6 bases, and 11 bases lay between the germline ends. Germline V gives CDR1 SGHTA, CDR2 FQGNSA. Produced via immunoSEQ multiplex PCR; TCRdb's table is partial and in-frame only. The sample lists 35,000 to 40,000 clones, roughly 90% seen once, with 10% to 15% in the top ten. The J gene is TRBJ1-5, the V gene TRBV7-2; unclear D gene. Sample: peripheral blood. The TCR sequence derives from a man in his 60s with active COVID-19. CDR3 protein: CASSAYEVQPQHF. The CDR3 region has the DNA TGTGCCAGCAGCGCCTATGAAGTTCAGCCCCAGCATTTT.